This TCR beta chain derives from a study of PD-1 blockade in classical Hodgkin lymphoma. Germline V gene data show CDR1 as SGHVS and CDR2 as FQNEAQ. The CDR3 runs 14 residues. V was clipped by 0 bases and J by 3 bases, with 6 bases between them. This clone was observed a single time. There was relapse after autologous stem cell transplantation in every patient, and there was variation in brentuximab vedotin exposure. Profiled with immunoSEQ multiplex PCR; TCRdb holds only in-frame clones, not every one. The sample carries tens of thousands of clones, 88% recorded once. This receptor was taken from a human donor with classical Hodgkin lymphoma. The material was peripheral blood mononuclear cells (PBMCs), obtained before the second cycle of nivolumab. This sequence joins TRBV7-8 and TRBJ1-5; D is ambiguous. CDR3 region: CASSLAEINQPQHF. As DNA, the CDR3 is TGTGCCAGCAGCTTAGCCGAAATCAATCAGCCCCAGCATTTT.